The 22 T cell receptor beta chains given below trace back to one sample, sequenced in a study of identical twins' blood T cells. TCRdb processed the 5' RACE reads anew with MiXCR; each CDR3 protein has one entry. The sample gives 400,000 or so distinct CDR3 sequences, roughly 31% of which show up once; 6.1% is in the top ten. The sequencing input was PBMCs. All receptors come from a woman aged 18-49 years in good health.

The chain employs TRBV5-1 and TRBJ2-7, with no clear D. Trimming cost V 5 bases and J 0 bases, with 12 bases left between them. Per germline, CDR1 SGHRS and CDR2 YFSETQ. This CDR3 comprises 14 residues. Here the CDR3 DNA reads TGCGCCAGCAGGAATGGCCTCGACTCCTACGAGCAGTACTTC. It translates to CASRNGLDSYEQYF.

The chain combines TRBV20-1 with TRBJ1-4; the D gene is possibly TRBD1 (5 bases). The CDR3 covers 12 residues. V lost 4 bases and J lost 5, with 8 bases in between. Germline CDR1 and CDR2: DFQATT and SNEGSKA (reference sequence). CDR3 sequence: CSAKGTNEKLFF. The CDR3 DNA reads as TGCAGTGCTAAGGGGACCAATGAAAAACTGTTTTTT.

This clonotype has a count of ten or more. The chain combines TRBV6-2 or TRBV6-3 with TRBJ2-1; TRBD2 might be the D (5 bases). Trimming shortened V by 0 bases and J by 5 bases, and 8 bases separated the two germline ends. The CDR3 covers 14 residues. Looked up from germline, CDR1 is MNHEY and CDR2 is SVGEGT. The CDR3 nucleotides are TGTGCCAGCAGTTACTCGAGGGCACACAATGAGCAGTTCTTC. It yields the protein CASSYSRAHNEQFF.

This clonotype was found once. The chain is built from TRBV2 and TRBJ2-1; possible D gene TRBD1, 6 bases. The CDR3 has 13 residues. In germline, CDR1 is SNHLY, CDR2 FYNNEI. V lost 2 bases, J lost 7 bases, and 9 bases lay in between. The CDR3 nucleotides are TGTGCCAGCAGTGAACACAGGGTGAATGAGCAGTTCTTC. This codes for CASSEHRVNEQFF.

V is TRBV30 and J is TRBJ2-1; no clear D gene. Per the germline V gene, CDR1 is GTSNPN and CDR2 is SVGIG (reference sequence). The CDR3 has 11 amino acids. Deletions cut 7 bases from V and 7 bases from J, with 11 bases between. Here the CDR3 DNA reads TGTGCCTCCCTCGAAGGAAATGAGCAGTTCTTC. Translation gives CASLEGNEQFF.

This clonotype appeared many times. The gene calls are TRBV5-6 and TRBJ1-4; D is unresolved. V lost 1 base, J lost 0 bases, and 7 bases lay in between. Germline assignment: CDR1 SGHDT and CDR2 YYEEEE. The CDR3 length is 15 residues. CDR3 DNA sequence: TGTGCCAGCAGCTTGACAGCCACAACTAATGAAAAACTGTTTTTT. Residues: CASSLTATTNEKLFF. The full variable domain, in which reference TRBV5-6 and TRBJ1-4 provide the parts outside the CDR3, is DAGVTQSPTHLIKTRGQQVTLRCSPKSGHDTVSWYQQALGQGPQFIFQYYEEEERQRGNFPDRFSGHQFPNYSSELNVNALLLGDSALYLCASSLTATTNEKLFFGSGTQLSVL.

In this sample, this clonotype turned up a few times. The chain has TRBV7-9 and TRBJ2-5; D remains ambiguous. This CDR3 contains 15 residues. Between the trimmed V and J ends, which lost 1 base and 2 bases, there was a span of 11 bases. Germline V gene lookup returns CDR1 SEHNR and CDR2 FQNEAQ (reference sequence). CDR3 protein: CASSLDIGPQETQYF. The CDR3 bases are TGTGCCAGCAGCTTAGATATCGGTCCTCAAGAGACCCAGTACTTC.

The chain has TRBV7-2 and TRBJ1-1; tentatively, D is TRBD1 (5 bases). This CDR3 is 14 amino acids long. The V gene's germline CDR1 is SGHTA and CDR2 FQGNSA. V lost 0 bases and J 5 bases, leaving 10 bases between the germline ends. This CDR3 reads CASSLALWGTEAFF. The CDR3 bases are TGTGCCAGCAGCTTAGCGCTCTGGGGGACTGAAGCTTTCTTT.

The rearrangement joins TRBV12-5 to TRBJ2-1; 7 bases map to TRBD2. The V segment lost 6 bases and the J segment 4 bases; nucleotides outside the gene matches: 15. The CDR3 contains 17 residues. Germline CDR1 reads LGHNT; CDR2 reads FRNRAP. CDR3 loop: CASGASTGGRLYNEQFF. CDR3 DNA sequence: TGTGCTAGTGGAGCCTCGACTGGCGGGAGATTGTACAATGAGCAGTTCTTC.

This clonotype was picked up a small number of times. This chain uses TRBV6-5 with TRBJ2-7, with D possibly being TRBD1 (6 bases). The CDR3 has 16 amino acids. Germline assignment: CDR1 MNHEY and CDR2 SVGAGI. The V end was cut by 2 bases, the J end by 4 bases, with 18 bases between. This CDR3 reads CASSYDRPRIAYEQYF. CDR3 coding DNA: TGTGCCAGCAGTTACGACAGGCCCCGCATCGCTTACGAGCAGTACTTC.

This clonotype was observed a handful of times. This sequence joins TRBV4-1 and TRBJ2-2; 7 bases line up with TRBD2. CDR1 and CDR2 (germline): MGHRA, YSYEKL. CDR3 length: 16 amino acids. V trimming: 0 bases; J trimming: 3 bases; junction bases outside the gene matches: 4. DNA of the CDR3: TGCGCCAGCAGCCAAGATGCGGGAGCTCACACCGGGGAGCTGTTTTTT. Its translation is CASSQDAGAHTGELFF.

The CDR3 bases are TGCAGCGTTGTATCATCGGACAGGAGCTACGAGCAGTACTTC. Translation: CSVVSSDRSYEQYF. The chain is built from TRBV29-1 and TRBJ2-7; 7 positions agree with TRBD1. CDR1 is SQVTM and CDR2 is ANQGSEA in the germline V gene. The CDR3 covers 14 residues. The J segment lost 3 bases and the V segment lost 4 bases, leaving 9 bases of the junction unmatched.

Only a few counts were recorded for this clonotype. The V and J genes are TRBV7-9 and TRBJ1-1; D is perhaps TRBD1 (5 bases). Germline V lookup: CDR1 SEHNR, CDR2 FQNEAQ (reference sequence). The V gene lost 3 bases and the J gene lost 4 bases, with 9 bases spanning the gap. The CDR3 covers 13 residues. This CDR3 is CASSFGTVTEAFF. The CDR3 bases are TGTGCCAGCAGCTTCGGGACGGTCACTGAAGCTTTCTTT.

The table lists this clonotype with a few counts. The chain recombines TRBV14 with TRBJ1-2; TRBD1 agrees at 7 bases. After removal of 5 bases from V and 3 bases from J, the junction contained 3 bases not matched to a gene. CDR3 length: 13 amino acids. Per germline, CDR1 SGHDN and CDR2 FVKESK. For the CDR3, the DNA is TGTGCCAGCAGCGGACAGGCCTACTATGGCTACACCTTC. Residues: CASSGQAYYGYTF.

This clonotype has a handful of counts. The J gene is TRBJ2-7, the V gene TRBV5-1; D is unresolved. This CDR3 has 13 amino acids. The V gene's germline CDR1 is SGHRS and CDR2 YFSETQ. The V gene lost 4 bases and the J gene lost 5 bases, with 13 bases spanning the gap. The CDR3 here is CASSNDTVDEQYF. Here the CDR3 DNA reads TGCGCCAGCAGCAATGATACAGTGGACGAGCAGTACTTC.

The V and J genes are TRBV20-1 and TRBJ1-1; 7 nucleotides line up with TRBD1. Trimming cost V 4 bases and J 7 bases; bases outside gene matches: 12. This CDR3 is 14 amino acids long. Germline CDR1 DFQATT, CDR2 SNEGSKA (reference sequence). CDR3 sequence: CSAIRQGVAFEAFF. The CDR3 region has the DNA TGCAGTGCTATTAGGCAGGGGGTCGCCTTTGAAGCTTTCTTT.

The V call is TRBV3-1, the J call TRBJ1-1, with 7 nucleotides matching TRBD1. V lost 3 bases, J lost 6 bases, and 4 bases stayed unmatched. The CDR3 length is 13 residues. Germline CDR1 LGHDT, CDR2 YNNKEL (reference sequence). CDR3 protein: CASSQGTDAEAFF. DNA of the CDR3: TGTGCCAGCAGCCAGGGGACAGACGCTGAAGCTTTCTTT.

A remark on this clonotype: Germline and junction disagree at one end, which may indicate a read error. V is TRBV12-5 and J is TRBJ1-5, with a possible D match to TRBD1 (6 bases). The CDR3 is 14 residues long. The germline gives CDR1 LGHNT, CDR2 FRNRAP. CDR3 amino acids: CASGLWGAGQPRHF. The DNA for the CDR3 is TGTGCTAGTGGTTTGTGGGGGGCAGGTCAGCCCCGGCATTTT.

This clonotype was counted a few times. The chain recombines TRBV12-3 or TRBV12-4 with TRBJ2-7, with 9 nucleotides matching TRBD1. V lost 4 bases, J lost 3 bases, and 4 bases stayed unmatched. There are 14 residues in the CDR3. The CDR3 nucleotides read TGTGCCAGCAGTTACGGGACAGGGAACTACGAGCAGTACTTC. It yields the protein CASSYGTGNYEQYF.

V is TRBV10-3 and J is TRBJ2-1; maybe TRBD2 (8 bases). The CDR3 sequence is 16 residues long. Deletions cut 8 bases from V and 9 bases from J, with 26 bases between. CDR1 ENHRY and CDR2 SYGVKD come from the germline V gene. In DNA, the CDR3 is TGTGCCATCGGGGCGGGACAGACAAGCGGGAGAATTGAGCAGTTCTTC. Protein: CAIGAGQTSGRIEQFF.

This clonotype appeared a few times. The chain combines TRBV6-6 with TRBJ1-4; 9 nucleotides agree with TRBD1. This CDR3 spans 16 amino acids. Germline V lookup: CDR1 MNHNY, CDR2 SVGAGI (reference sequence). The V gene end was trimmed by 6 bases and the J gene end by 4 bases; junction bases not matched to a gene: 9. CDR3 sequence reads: CASRKGTGLINEKLFF. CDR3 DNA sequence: TGTGCCAGCAGAAAAGGGACAGGGCTCATTAATGAAAAACTGTTTTTT.

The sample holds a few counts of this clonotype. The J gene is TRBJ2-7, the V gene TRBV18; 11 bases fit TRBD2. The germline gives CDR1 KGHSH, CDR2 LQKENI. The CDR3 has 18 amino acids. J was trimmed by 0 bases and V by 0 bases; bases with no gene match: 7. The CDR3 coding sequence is TGTGCCAGCTCACCACCGCGACTAGCGGGGATCCCCTCCTACGAGCAGTACTTC. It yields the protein CASSPPRLAGIPSYEQYF.